This T cell receptor beta chain appears in the sequencing data of a study of siplizumab effects on memory and regulatory T cells. Study results and caveats: The naive T cell population seemed more diverse than memory cells and seemed a major contributor to the alloresponse. Alloreactive sequences tracing back to unstimulated CD4+ memory cells were significantly reduced by siplizumab. A naive or memory phenotype could not be assigned to roughly 75-97% of the proliferating CD4+ or CD8+ clones.

Profiling relied on immunoSEQ multiplex PCR, and the TCRdb table lists in-frame clones only, not all of them. The sample records around 100,000 clones, approximately 93% being singletons. Germline CDR1 is SGHRS and CDR2 is YFSETQ. Losses at the gene ends were 0 bases for V and 4 bases for J; bases not matched to a gene: 2. The CDR3 runs to 16 residues. In regard to this clone: The antigen remains undetermined.

This sequence was found in a human donor in good health. Sequenced material: non-Treg CD4+ T cells sorted from blood. The rearrangement uses TRBV5-1 and TRBJ2-5; 14 positions agree with TRBD2. This CDR3 reads CASSLGLAGGRETQYF. The CDR3 coding sequence is TGCGCCAGCAGCTTGGGACTAGCGGGAGGGAGAGAGACCCAGTACTTC.